A single T cell receptor beta chain is shown here with its context. The sample originates from a study of OX40 agonist ivuxolimab in advanced cancers. CDR3 length equals 16 residues. Germline assignment: CDR1 SGHRS and CDR2 YFSETQ. V was cut by 0 bases and J by 0 bases, with 10 bases left in between. Assay: immunoSEQ multiplex PCR; the TCRdb copy retains only in-frame clones and omits some. Counted here are fewer than 90,000 clones, about 88% occurring once; the ten biggest clones make up over 0.35%. This specimen was CD4+ or CD8+ T cells sorted from blood, taken in a trial of the OX40 agonist ivuxolimab. This TCR derives from an adult with an advanced solid tumor such as melanoma, head and neck, liver or kidney cancer. The chain carries TRBV5-1 and TRBJ1-3; possibly TRBD1 for D (5 bases). The CDR3 nucleotides are TGCGCCAGCAGCTTGGAACAGGTCCTCTCTGGAAACACCATATATTTT. Translating it yields CASSLEQVLSGNTIYF.